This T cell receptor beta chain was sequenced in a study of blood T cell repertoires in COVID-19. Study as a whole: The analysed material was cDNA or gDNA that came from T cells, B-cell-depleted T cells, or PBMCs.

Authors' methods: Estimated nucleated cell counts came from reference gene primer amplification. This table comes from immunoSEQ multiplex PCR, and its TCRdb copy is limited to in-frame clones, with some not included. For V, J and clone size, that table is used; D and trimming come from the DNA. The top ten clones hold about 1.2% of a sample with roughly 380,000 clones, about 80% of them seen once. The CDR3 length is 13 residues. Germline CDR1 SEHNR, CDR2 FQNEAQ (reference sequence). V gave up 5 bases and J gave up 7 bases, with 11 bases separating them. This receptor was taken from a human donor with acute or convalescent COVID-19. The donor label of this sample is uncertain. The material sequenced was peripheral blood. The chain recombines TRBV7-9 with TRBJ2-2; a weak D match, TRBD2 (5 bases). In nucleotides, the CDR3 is TGTGCCAGCAGCCTCTTTGGAGGCGGGGAGCTGTTTTTT. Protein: CASSLFGGGELFF. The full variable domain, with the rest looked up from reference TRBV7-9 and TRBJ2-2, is DTGVSQNPRHKITKRGQNVTFRCDPISEHNRLYWYRQTLGQGPEFLTYFQNEAQLEKSRLLSDRFSAERPKGSFSTLEIQRTEQGDSAMYLCASSLFGGGELFFGEGSRLTVL.